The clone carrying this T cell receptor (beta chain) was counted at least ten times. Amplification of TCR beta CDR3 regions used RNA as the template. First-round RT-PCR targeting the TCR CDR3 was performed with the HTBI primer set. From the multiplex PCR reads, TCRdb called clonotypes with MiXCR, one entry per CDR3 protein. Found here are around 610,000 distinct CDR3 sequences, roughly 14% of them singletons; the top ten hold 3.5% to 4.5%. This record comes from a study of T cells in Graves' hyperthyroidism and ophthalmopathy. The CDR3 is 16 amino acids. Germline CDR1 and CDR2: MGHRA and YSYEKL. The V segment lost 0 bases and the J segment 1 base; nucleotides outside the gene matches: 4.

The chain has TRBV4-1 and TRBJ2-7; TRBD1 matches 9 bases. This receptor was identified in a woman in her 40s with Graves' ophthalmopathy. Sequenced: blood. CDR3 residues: CASSQELGTGSYEQYF. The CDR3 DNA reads TGCGCCAGCAGCCAAGAACTAGGGACAGGGTCCTACGAGCAGTACTTC.